Detailed here is one T cell receptor beta chain. Antigen specificity is unknown. The sample is drawn from a study of PD-L1 blockade in urothelial cancer. The data were produced by immunoSEQ multiplex PCR, yet TCRdb's version contains in-frame clones alone and is incomplete. Of tens of thousands of clones in the sample, almost 85% were seen once. Study conclusions and caveats: Sub-median blood TCR clonality before treatment predicted longer survival.

Germline trimming cut 2 bases from V and 5 bases from J; bases unmatched to any gene: 3. The CDR3 consists of 14 residues. Germline values: CDR1 SGHKS, CDR2 YYEKEE (reference sequence). The rearrangement joins TRBV5-5 to TRBJ2-3, with TRBD1 identical over 9 bases. This TCR came from a man between 65 and 79 years old with urothelial cancer. Sequenced here: PBMCs, sampled around atezolizumab (anti-PD-L1) treatment. CDR3 protein: CASSLDRGIDTQYF. CDR3 nucleotide sequence: TGTGCCAGCAGCTTAGACAGGGGGATAGATACGCAGTATTTT.